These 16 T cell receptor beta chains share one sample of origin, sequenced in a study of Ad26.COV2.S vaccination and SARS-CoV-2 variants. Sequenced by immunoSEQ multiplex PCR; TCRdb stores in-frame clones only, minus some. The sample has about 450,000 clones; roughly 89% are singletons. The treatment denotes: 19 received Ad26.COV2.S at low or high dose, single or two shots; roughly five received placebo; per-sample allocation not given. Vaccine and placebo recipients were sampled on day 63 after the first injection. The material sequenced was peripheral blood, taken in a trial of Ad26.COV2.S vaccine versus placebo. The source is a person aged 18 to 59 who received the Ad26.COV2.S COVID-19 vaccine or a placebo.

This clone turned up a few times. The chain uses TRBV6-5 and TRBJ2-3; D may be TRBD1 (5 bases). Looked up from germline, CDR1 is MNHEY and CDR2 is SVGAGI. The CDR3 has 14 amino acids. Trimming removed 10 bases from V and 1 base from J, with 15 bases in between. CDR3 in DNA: TGTGCCACGACCAGGGTCCGAGGCACAGATACGCAGTATTTT. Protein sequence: CATTRVRGTDTQYF.

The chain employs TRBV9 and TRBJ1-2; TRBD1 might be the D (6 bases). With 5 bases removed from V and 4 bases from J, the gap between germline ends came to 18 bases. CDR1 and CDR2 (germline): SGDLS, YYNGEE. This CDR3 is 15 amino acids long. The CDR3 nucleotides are TGTGCCAGCAGTAGCCGGCAGGGGAGGGCCTATGGCTACACCTTC. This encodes CASSSRQGRAYGYTF.

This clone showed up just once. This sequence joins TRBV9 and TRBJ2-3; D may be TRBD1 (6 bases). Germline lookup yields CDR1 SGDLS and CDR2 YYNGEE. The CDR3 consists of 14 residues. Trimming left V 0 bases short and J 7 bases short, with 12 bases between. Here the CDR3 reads CASSVAGAPNTQYF. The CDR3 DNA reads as TGTGCCAGCAGCGTAGCAGGGGCTCCAAATACGCAGTATTTT.

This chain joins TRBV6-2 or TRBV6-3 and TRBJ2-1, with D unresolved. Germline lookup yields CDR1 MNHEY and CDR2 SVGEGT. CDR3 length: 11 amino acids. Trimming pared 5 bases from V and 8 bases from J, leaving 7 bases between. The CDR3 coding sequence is TGTGCCAGCAGTCCGATGTATGAGCAGTTCTTC. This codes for CASSPMYEQFF.

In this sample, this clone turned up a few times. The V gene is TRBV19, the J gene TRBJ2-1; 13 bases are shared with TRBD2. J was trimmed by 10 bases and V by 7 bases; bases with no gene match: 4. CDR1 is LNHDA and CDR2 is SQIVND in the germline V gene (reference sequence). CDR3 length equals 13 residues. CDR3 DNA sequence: TGTGCCAGTAACGGACTAGCGGGAGAAGAGCAGTTCTTC. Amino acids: CASNGLAGEEQFF. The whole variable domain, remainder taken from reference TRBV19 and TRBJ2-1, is DGGITQSPKYLFRKEGQNVTLSCEQNLNHDAMYWYRQDPGQGLRLIYYSQIVNDFQKGDIAEGYSVSREKKESFPLTVTSAQKNPTAFYLCASNGLAGEEQFFGPGTRLTVL.

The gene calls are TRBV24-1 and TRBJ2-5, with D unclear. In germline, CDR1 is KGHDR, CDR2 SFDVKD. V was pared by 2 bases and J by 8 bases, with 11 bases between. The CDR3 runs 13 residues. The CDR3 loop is CATSDSAPETQYF. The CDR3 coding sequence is TGTGCCACCAGTGATTCTGCCCCCGAAACCCAGTACTTC.

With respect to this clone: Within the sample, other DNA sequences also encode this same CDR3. In DNA form, the CDR3 reads TGCGCCAGCAGCTTGACAGGGACAAACTATGGCTACACCTTC. Its translation: CASSLTGTNYGYTF. The J gene is TRBJ1-2, the V gene TRBV5-1; TRBD1 might be the D (6 bases). The CDR3 totals 14 residues. Trimming left V 1 base short and J 2 bases short, with 9 bases between. Germline V lookup: CDR1 SGHRS, CDR2 YFSETQ.

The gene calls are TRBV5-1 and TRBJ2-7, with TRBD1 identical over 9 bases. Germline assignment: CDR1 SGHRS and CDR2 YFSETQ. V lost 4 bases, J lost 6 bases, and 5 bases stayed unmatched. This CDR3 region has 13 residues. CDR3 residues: CASSLGQGGEQYF. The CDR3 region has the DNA TGCGCCAGCAGCCTGGGACAGGGAGGCGAGCAGTACTTC.

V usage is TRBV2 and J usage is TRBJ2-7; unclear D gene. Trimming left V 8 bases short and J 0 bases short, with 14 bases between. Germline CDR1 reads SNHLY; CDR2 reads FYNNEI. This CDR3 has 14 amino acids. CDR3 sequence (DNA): TGTGCCAGCCAGACGGGTACCTACTCCTACGAGCAGTACTTC. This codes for CASQTGTYSYEQYF.

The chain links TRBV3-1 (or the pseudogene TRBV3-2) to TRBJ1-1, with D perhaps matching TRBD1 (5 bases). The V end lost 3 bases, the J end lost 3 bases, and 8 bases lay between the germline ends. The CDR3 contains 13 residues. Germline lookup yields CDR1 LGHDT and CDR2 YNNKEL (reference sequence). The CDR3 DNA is TGTGCCAGCAGCCACAGGGATTACACTGAAGCTTTCTTT. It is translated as CASSHRDYTEAFF.

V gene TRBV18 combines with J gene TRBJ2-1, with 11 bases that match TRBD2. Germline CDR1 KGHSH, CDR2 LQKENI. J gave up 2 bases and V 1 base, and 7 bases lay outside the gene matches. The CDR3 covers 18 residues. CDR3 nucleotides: TGTGCCAGCTCACCACTGGCTAGCGGGGGGACCGCCTACAATGAGCAGTTCTTC. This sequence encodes CASSPLASGGTAYNEQFF.

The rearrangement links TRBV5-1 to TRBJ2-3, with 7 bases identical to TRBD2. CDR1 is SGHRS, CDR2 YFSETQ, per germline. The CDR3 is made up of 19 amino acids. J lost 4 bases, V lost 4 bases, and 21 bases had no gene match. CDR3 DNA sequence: TGCGCCAGCAGCCTCACGGGTTTCGCTGCTAGCGGTCCTGCAGATACGCAGTATTTT. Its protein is CASSLTGFAASGPADTQYF.

The CDR3, as DNA: TGTGCCAGCAGTTACCCGGCTAGCGGAGGGTCCCAGTACTTC. It is translated as CASSYPASGGSQYF. The V and J genes are TRBV28 and TRBJ2-5; TRBD2 matches at 7 bases. This CDR3 has 14 residues. V shed 4 bases and J 9 bases; nucleotides not matched to a gene: 11. CDR1 MDHEN and CDR2 SYDVKM come from the germline V gene.

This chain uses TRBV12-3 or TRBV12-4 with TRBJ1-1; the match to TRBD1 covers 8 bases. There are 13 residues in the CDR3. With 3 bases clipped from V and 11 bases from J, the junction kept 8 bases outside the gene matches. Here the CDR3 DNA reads TGTGCCAGCAGTTTCAGGACAGGGCTACTCGCTTTCTTT. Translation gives CASSFRTGLLAFF.

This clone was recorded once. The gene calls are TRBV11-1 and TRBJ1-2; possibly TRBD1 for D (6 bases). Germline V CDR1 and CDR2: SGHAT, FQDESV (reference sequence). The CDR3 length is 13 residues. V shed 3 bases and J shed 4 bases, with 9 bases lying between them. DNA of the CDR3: TGTGCCAGCAGCTTGGGGGCAGGCTATGGCTACACCTTC. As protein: CASSLGAGYGYTF.

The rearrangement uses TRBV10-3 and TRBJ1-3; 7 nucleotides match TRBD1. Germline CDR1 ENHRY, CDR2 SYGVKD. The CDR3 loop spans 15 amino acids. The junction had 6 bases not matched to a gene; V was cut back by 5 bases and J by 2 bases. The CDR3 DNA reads TGTGCCATCAGTTCCAGGGGGGTTGCTGGAAACACCATATATTTT. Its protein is CAISSRGVAGNTIYF.